This TCR beta chain was observed in a study of cytomegalovirus exposure and HLA in healthy donors. Study-level points and caveats: Researchers left out some V segments, among them TRBV6-2 and TRBV6-3, as indistinguishable. Analysis performed later showed TCR beta chains linked to HLA being more clonally expanded than equally common others. Previously analyzed data showed that most TCR beta V segments were productive at a frequency of about 87% or about 30%.

Germline loops: CDR1 MNHEY, CDR2 SMNVEV (reference sequence). V shed 8 bases, J shed 8 bases, and the junction held 13 bases outside the gene matches. The CDR3 totals 15 residues. Notes on this clone: What it binds is not known.

Primers for the PCR totalled 60 Vbeta and 13 Jbeta. Clones were sequenced by immunoSEQ multiplex PCR, and TCRdb holds only the in-frame ones, with some missing. Here the sample spans 150,000 or so clones, 82% being singletons. The sequenced sample was PBMCs. The V and J genes are TRBV27 and TRBJ1-1, with 11 bases matching TRBD1. The receptor's source is a young man in good health and CMV-seropositive. CDR3 residues: CASAGQGARKSEAFF. In DNA form, the CDR3 reads TGTGCCAGCGCTGGACAGGGGGCGCGTAAGTCCGAAGCTTTCTTT.